This T cell receptor beta chain originates from a study of shared clonotypes between healthy human individuals. Each replicate PCR on the sorted subsets used 200 to 250 ng DNA (roughly 30,000 T cell genomes). Produced via immunoSEQ multiplex PCR; TCRdb's table is partial and in-frame only. The profile shows 2 million to 3 million clones, approximately 90% of them singletons. The CDR3 is made up of 15 amino acids. The germline CDR1 and CDR2 sequences are MNHNY and SVGAGI (reference sequence). V lost 7 bases, J lost 0 bases, and 13 bases lay in between. Healthy adults negative for HIV, lacking recent acute infections or vaccinations, served as donors.

J is TRBJ2-1 and V is TRBV6-6; a weak D match, TRBD1 (6 bases). This receptor was identified in a man aged 18 to 35 in good health. The sample was naive CD4+ T cells sorted from blood. Noted subset: CD45RA+ positively selected. CDR3 bases: TGTGCCAGCAAGCCGACAGGATCCTCCTACAATGAGCAGTTCTTC. Residues: CASKPTGSSYNEQFF.